The 11 T cell receptor beta chains in this list originate from one sample, sequenced in a study of PD-1 blockade in mismatch repair-deficient tumors. The assay was immunoSEQ multiplex PCR, and TCRdb's table has in-frame clones only and misses some. The sample consists of 85,000 to 130,000 clones, 82% of them appearing once. Sequencing used peripheral blood, obtained about 33 weeks after starting pembrolizumab. The receptors derive from an adult with mismatch repair-deficient cancer.

The genes are TRBV7-5 and TRBJ1-2; the listed D gene, TRBD1, was not tested against the DNA. TRBV7-5 is a documented pseudogene. This CDR3 is 12 amino acids long. The CDR3 DNA reads as TGTGCCAGAAGCTCGCAGGGGGACGGCTACACCTTC. As protein: CARSSQGDGYTF.

The chain combines TRBV27 with TRBJ2-1; maybe TRBD1 (5 bases). Germline CDR1 MNHEY, CDR2 SMNVEV (reference sequence). V was trimmed by 0 bases and J by 9 bases, leaving 21 bases between them. This CDR3 spans 17 amino acids. The CDR3 protein is CASSLSLATGVWGEQFF. The CDR3 DNA sequence: TGTGCCAGCAGTTTATCGCTTGCAACAGGCGTGTGGGGTGAGCAGTTCTTC.

Written as DNA, the CDR3 is TGTGCCAGCAGCGATCGCGGGAGTGGTACCGGGGAGCTGTTTTTT. The encoded protein is CASSDRGSGTGELFF. This sequence joins TRBV9 and TRBJ2-2; TRBD2 aligns across 7 bases. The CDR3 has 15 residues. The germline V gene encodes CDR1 SGDLS and CDR2 YYNGEE. V shed 3 bases, J shed 5 bases, and the junction held 7 bases outside the gene matches. Using reference TRBV9 and TRBJ2-2 for the parts outside the CDR3, the full variable domain is DSGVTQTPKHLITATGQRVTLRCSPRSGDLSVYWYQQSLDQGLQFLIQYYNGEERAKGNILERFSAQQFPDLHSELNLSSLELGDSALYFCASSDRGSGTGELFFGEGSRLTVL.

The chain links TRBV5-4 to TRBJ1-1, with TRBD1 as a possible D gene (5 bases). CDR1 is SGHNT, CDR2 YYREEE, per germline (reference sequence). The CDR3 totals 14 residues. Between the trimmed V and J ends, which lost 4 bases and 0 bases, there was a span of 10 bases. CDR3 protein: CASSRGVLNTEAFF. CDR3 coding DNA: TGTGCCAGCAGCCGAGGGGTTTTGAACACTGAAGCTTTCTTT.

This clone was seen more than once but under ten times. The chain combines TRBV5-4 with TRBJ1-4; 9 positions match TRBD1. The germline gives CDR1 SGHNT, CDR2 YYREEE (reference sequence). V gave up 3 bases and J gave up 7 bases; unmatched junction bases: 4. This CDR3 region has 14 residues. The CDR3 protein is CASSYTGGVEKLFF. DNA of the CDR3: TGTGCCAGCAGCTACACAGGGGGCGTTGAAAAACTGTTTTTT.

This rearrangement joins TRBV18 to TRBJ2-2; TRBD1 matches at 10 bases. The CDR3 is 15 amino acids. The germline gives CDR1 KGHSH, CDR2 LQKENI. V was clipped by 3 bases and J by 7 bases; unmatched bases: 5. CDR3 region: CASSPLRTGGGELFF. The CDR3 nucleotides are TGTGCCAGCTCACCCCTACGGACAGGGGGCGGGGAGCTGTTTTTT.

The chain joins TRBV5-6 to TRBJ2-1; tentatively, D is TRBD2 (5 bases). The germline V gene encodes CDR1 SGHDT and CDR2 YYEEEE. V lost 1 base, J lost 2 bases, and 10 bases lay in between. The CDR3 contains 15 residues. The CDR3 DNA reads as TGTGCCAGCAGCTTGAGAGCGGAAACCTACAATGAGCAGTTCTTC. Encoded protein: CASSLRAETYNEQFF.

V and J are TRBV4-3 and TRBJ1-5; D is unclear. Between the trimmed V and J ends, which lost 4 bases and 0 bases, there was a span of 10 bases. The length of the CDR3 is 15 residues. Germline V lookup: CDR1 LGHNA, CDR2 YSLEER. CDR3 DNA sequence: TGCGCCAGCAGCCGAGGGTACGATAGCAATCAGCCCCAGCATTTT. As protein: CASSRGYDSNQPQHF.

The gene calls are TRBV7-9 and TRBJ2-7; 8 nucleotides align to TRBD2. V trimming: 2 bases; J trimming: 6 bases; junction bases outside the gene matches: 6. Germline-derived CDR1 and CDR2 are SEHNR and FQNEAQ (reference sequence). This CDR3 contains 14 residues. The DNA of the CDR3 is TGTGCCAGCAGCTTATCCCTAGCGGGTGGCGAGCAGTACTTC. Amino acid sequence: CASSLSLAGGEQYF.

This chain joins TRBV6-5 and TRBJ2-4; 7 positions match TRBD1. This CDR3 is 12 amino acids long. Germline V lookup: CDR1 MNHEY, CDR2 SVGAGI. J gave up 11 bases and V 4 bases, and 5 bases lay outside the gene matches. The CDR3 is CASSSGTEVQYF. DNA for the CDR3: TGTGCCAGCAGTTCCGGGACAGAAGTTCAGTACTTC.

The J gene is TRBJ2-1, the V gene TRBV6-1, with 12 bases matching TRBD2. Per germline, CDR1 MNHNS and CDR2 SASEGT. J gave up 4 bases and V 1 base, and 5 bases lay outside the gene matches. CDR3 length equals 17 residues. The CDR3 sequence: CASSEGLAGGGYNEQFF. CDR3 DNA: TGTGCCAGCAGTGAAGGGCTAGCGGGAGGGGGTTACAATGAGCAGTTCTTC.